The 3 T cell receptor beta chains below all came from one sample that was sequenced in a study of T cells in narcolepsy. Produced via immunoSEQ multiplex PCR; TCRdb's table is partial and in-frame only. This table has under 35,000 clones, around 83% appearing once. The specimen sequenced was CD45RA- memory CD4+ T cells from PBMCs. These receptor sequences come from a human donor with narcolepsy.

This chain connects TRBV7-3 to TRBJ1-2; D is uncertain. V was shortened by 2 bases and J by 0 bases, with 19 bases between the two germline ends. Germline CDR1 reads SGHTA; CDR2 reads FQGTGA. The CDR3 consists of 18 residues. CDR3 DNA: TGTGCCAGCAGCTTAGGAGTGATTCGGCAGACTACTAACTATGGCTACACCTTC. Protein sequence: CASSLGVIRQTTNYGYTF.

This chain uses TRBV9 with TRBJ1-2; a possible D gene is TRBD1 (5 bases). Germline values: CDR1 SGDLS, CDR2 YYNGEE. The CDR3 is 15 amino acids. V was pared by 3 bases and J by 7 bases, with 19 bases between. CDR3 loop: CASSASGGSVSGYTF. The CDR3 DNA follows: TGTGCCAGCAGCGCCTCGGGGGGGTCGGTGAGTGGCTACACCTTC.

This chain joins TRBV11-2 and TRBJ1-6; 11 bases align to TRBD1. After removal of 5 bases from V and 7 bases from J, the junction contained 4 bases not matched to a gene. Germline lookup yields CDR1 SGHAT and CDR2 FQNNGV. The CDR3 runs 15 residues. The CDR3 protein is CASSKRDRGNSPLHF. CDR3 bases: TGTGCCAGCAGCAAACGGGACAGGGGGAATTCACCCCTCCACTTT.